Presented here are 9 T cell receptor beta chains from one specimen sequenced in a study of shared clonotypes between healthy human individuals. The method was immunoSEQ multiplex PCR; TCRdb's version includes in-frame clones alone and lacks a portion of them. The sample includes roughly 2.2 million clones, 80% to 95% of them seen just once. The specimen sequenced was naive CD4+ T cells from PBMCs. Subset: CD45RA+ positively selected. These receptors all stem from a young man in good health. Some clones in this sample may be carry-over from other donors' samples.

V is TRBV6-1 and J is TRBJ2-7, with D unresolved. Germline CDR1 reads MNHNS; CDR2 reads SASEGT. The CDR3 has 14 amino acids. Deletions cut 2 bases from V and 0 bases from J, with 8 bases between. CDR3 in DNA: TGTGCCAGCAGTGAATCGGCGGACTCCTACGAGCAGTACTTC. Amino acid sequence: CASSESADSYEQYF.

This clone showed up just once. The sample holds other DNA sequences that translate to the same CDR3. The chain recombines TRBV7-3 with TRBJ2-7, with D maybe TRBD1 (6 bases). The germline V gene encodes CDR1 SGHTA and CDR2 FQGTGA. This CDR3 region has 12 residues. V was cut by 0 bases and J by 6 bases, with 6 bases left in between. The CDR3 region is CASSLTGGEQYF. The CDR3 DNA reads as TGTGCCAGCAGCTTAACAGGGGGCGAGCAGTACTTC.

There are a few counts of this clone. This chain connects TRBV6-1 to TRBJ1-5; 9 nucleotides match TRBD1. V shed 3 bases and J 3 bases; nucleotides not matched to a gene: 3. CDR1 and CDR2 (germline): MNHNS, SASEGT. The CDR3 is 15 amino acids. The CDR3 bases are TGTGCCAGCAGTGAGGGACAGGGATACAATCAGCCCCAGCATTTT. This translates into CASSEGQGYNQPQHF.

The chain is built from TRBV2 and TRBJ1-3; 8 nucleotides agree with TRBD1. The germline V gene encodes CDR1 SNHLY and CDR2 FYNNEI. This CDR3 contains 14 residues. V dropped 6 bases and J dropped 2; count of bases not matched to a gene: 3. The CDR3 spells CASRQDRAGNTIYF. In nucleotides, the CDR3 is TGTGCCAGCAGGCAGGACAGGGCTGGAAACACCATATATTTT.

The gene calls are TRBV25-1 and TRBJ2-5; 12 positions agree with TRBD2. Trimming at V came to 7 bases and at J to 4 bases, leaving 10 bases not matched to a gene. The length of the CDR3 is 16 residues. Germline V gene lookup returns CDR1 MGHDK and CDR2 SYGVNS. CDR3 DNA: TGTGCCAGCACAATACGAGGGACTAGCGGGCGAGAGACCCAGTACTTC. Amino acids: CASTIRGTSGRETQYF.

To note about this clone: At the DNA level, this CDR3 is encoded by other sequences in the same sample as well. The CDR3 region has the DNA TGCGCCAGCAGTACCGGACAGGGGGCTACCGGGGAGCTGTTTTTT. This sequence encodes CASSTGQGATGELFF. The J gene is TRBJ2-2, the V gene TRBV5-1; 11 positions agree with TRBD1. V lost 5 bases, J lost 5 bases, and 5 bases stayed unmatched. The CDR3 has 15 residues. Germline values: CDR1 SGHRS, CDR2 YFSETQ.

The V gene is TRBV6-5, the J gene TRBJ2-1; possible D gene TRBD2, 6 bases. V was shortened by 10 bases and J by 2 bases, with 18 bases between the two germline ends. Germline V CDR1 and CDR2: MNHEY, SVGAGI. CDR3 length: 15 amino acids. Here the CDR3 DNA reads TGTGCCACCAAGATTAGGGGAGGACCCTACAATGAGCAGTTCTTC. Protein product: CATKIRGGPYNEQFF.

The J gene is TRBJ1-1, the V gene TRBV18, with TRBD1 matching 9 bases. V shed 5 bases, J shed 3 bases, and the junction held 10 bases outside the gene matches. In germline, CDR1 is KGHSH, CDR2 LQKENI. The CDR3 sequence is 16 residues long. The chain's CDR3 is CASSSTGGQLDTEAFF. The CDR3, as DNA: TGTGCCAGCTCATCAACAGGGGGCCAACTTGACACTGAAGCTTTCTTT.

This chain connects TRBV7-6 to TRBJ2-1, with 7 bases aligning to TRBD1. The CDR3 extends over 15 amino acids. Unmatched junction bases numbered 6, after V lost 5 bases and J lost 2 bases. Germline V gene sequence: CDR1 SGHVS, CDR2 FNYEAQ. The CDR3 protein is CASSQQTGPYNEQFF. The DNA of the CDR3 is TGTGCCAGCAGCCAGCAGACAGGGCCCTACAATGAGCAGTTCTTC.